A selection of T cell receptor beta chains follows, all from one sample in a study of blood T cell repertoires in COVID-19. TCRdb's table, derived via immunoSEQ multiplex PCR, lists solely in-frame clones and lacks some. This table holds around 160,000 clones, roughly 79% found once. Sequencing was done on a sample of peripheral blood. All receptors come from a human donor with acute or convalescent COVID-19. The donor label of this sample is uncertain. CDR3s include the opening cysteine and the closing phenylalanine or tryptophan. The D gene is left open where the match is weak. The size of a clone is reported for some rows only, either as once, few or many, or as a class for expanded clones.

len | abundance | j_gene | v_gene | d_gene | CDR3nt | CDR3aa
15 | NA | TRBJ2-5 | TRBV5-4 | NA | TGTGCCAGCAGCGCAGAAACAGAGTACCAAGAGACCCAGTACTTC | CASSAETEYQETQYF
14 | NA | TRBJ1-2 | TRBV4-1 | NA | TGCGCCAGCAGCCAAGATTCGGTTAACTATGGCTACACCTTC | CASSQDSVNYGYTF
13 | NA | TRBJ1-2 | TRBV21-1 | NA | TGTGCCAGCGGTCCCTGGACAGGGTATGGCTACACCTTC | CASGPWTGYGYTF
14 | NA | TRBJ1-1 | TRBV5-1 | NA | TGCGCCAGCAGCCCGGGACTCACGAACACTGAAGCTTTCTTT | CASSPGLTNTEAFF
16 | NA | TRBJ1-1 | TRBV5-6 | NA | TGTGCCAGCAGCTTTTACACAGGGAAGGGAAACACTGAAGCTTTCTTT | CASSFYTGKGNTEAFF
15 | NA | TRBJ1-1 | TRBV9 | NA | TGTGCCAGCAGCCTCGGTCCGGGAGGAAACACTGAAGCTTTCTTT | CASSLGPGGNTEAFF
13 | NA | TRBJ1-4 | TRBV30 | NA | TGTGCCTGGAGTAGGCAGGGTACTGAAAAACTGTTTTTT | CAWSRQGTEKLFF
14 | NA | TRBJ1-1 | TRBV19 | NA | TGTGCCAGTAGTCGGGCAGGGTACATCACTGAAGCTTTCTTT | CASSRAGYITEAFF
16 | NA | TRBJ2-3 | TRBV28 | TRBD2 | TGTGCCAGCAGTTTGAATAGCGGGGGGTGGGGAGATACGCAGTATTTT | CASSLNSGGWGDTQYF
14 | NA | TRBJ2-1 | TRBV11-2 | TRBD2 | TGTGCCAGCAGCCGACTAGCGGGGAGCAATGAGCAGTTCTTC | CASSRLAGSNEQFF
14 | NA | TRBJ1-2 | TRBV5-4 | NA | TGTGCCAGCAGTCTATCAGGGGTATCCTATGGCTACACCTTC | CASSLSGVSYGYTF
17 | NA | TRBJ1-1 | TRBV29-1 | NA | TGCAGCGCCCGATCCCCCACAGTGGGAGCCTTTGGGACTGAAGCTTTCTTT | CSARSPTVGAFGTEAFF
13 | NA | TRBJ2-3 | TRBV4-1 | TRBD2 | TGCGCCAGCAGCCCCGGGAGGGCAGATACGCAGTATTTT | CASSPGRADTQYF
13 | NA | TRBJ1-2 | TRBV6-4 | TRBD1 | TGTGCCAGCAGTGACACTGACAGGGGAAGGCTCCTCTTC | CASSDTDRGRLLF
15 | once | TRBJ1-1 | TRBV18 | NA | TGTGCCAGCTCACCAGCTGCGGCGGTGGGCACTGAAGCTTTCTTT | CASSPAAAVGTEAFF
15 | NA | TRBJ2-7 | TRBV27 | TRBD2 | TGTGCCAGCAGTTTGGGGAGCGGGGGGGCCTACGAGCAGTACTTC | CASSLGSGGAYEQYF
15 | once | TRBJ1-3 | TRBV27 | NA | TGTGCCAGCAGTTTATACGGGAACTCTGGAAACACCATATATTTT | CASSLYGNSGNTIYF
12 | NA | TRBJ2-3 | TRBV19 | TRBD2 | TGTGCCAGTAGGGGGGGGACTCATACGCAGTATTTT | CASRGGTHTQYF
15 | NA | TRBJ1-2 | TRBV9 | NA | TGTGCCAGCAGCTCCCTTCACGGAGGGAAGGATGGCTACACCTTC | CASSSLHGGKDGYTF
15 | NA | TRBJ1-2 | TRBV9 | TRBD1 | TGTGCCAGCAGCGTAGAAGGGACAGGGGTAAATGGCTACACCTTC | CASSVEGTGVNGYTF
14 | NA | TRBJ2-1 | TRBV6-5 | TRBD2 | TGTGCCACTCCCAGGGACTACTCCTACAATGAGCAGTTCTTC | CATPRDYSYNEQFF
14 | NA | TRBJ2-4 | TRBV19 | NA | TGTGCCACCAAGCACCGGGACATCGCAAACATTCAGTACTTC | CATKHRDIANIQYF
15 | NA | TRBJ1-5 | TRBV4-1 | TRBD1 | TGCGCCAGCAGCCAAGATGGACAGGGCAATCAGCCCCAGCATTTT | CASSQDGQGNQPQHF
15 | NA | TRBJ2-5 | TRBV10-1 | NA | TGCGCCAGCAGCCAGGCCAGAGGAGGTCAAGAGACCCAGTACTTC | CASSQARGGQETQYF
14 | NA | TRBJ1-5 | TRBV19 | NA | TGTGCCAGTAGCTTCCCCAGGGGTAATCAGCCCCAGCATTTT | CASSFPRGNQPQHF
13 | NA | TRBJ1-1 | TRBV5-1 | NA | TGCGCCAGCAGCTTGTCCCCCCCCGCTGAAGCTTTCTTT | CASSLSPPAEAFF
16 | NA | TRBJ2-3 | TRBV18 | TRBD2 | TGTGCCAGCTCCCCGGGACTAGCGGACAGCACAGATACGCAGTATTTT | CASSPGLADSTDTQYF
17 | NA | TRBJ1-5 | TRBV18 | TRBD1 | TGTGCCAGCTCACCACCGATTTACAGGGGGAAGAATCAGCCCCAGCATTTT | CASSPPIYRGKNQPQHF
16 | NA | TRBJ1-2 | TRBV9 | NA | TGTGCCAGCAGCTCCCTAGGACATAAGAGAAACTATGGCTACACCTTC | CASSSLGHKRNYGYTF
15 | NA | TRBJ1-2 | TRBV11-2 | NA | TGTGCCAGCAGCCTGACCCTAGGGGAAGACTATGGCTACACCTTC | CASSLTLGEDYGYTF
15 | NA | TRBJ1-2 | TRBV5-1 | NA | TGCGCCAGCAGCCCCGGGGCCCAGGGAGGCTATGGCTACACCTTC | CASSPGAQGGYGYTF
19 | NA | TRBJ2-2 | TRBV9 | NA | TGTGCCAGCAGCGTAGATCTCTCGGGGGTCGGGGCGAACACCGGGGAGCTGTTTTTT | CASSVDLSGVGANTGELFF
18 | NA | TRBJ1-4 | TRBV3-1/TRBV3-2 | TRBD1 | TGTGCCAGCAGCCCTGGGACAGGGACGTTCAGGAATAATGAAAAACTGTTTTTT | CASSPGTGTFRNNEKLFF
14 | NA | TRBJ1-2 | TRBV19 | TRBD1 | TGTGCCAGTAGTAGAGCGGACAGGGTGGCTGGCTACACCTTC | CASSRADRVAGYTF
15 | NA | TRBJ2-1 | TRBV11-2 | NA | TGTGCCAGCAGCTTCGGGCAGGGGCCTTTGAATGAGCAGTTCTTC | CASSFGQGPLNEQFF
13 | NA | TRBJ2-2 | TRBV11-3 | NA | TGTGCCAGCAGCTCTTCGAACACCGGGGAGCTGTTTTTT | CASSSSNTGELFF
15 | NA | TRBJ2-1 | TRBV5-1 | NA | TGCGCCAGCAGCCTACAGGTTAGCTCCTACAATGAGCAGTTCTTC | CASSLQVSSYNEQFF